The clone carrying this T cell receptor beta chain was seen only a few times. As yet, its antigen is unknown. This entry belongs to a study of identical twins. Germline loops: CDR1 SGHVS, CDR2 FNYEAQ. V shed 1 base and J shed 2 bases, with 8 bases lying between them. This CDR3 comprises 15 residues. Broader study findings: Researchers reported excess low generation probability among twin-shared out-of-frame alpha sequences.

TCRdb reprocessed the 5' RACE reads via MiXCR and lists one record per CDR3 protein. The repertoire consists of about 810,000 distinct CDR3 sequences, with approximately 13% occurring once and the leading ten covering around 1.5%. These data were likewise used in another study, on yellow fever vaccine responses in identical twins.

The chain joins TRBV7-6 to TRBJ2-2; D ambiguous. The sample comprised PBMCs. The clonotype was recovered from a woman between 18 and 30 years old in good health. This CDR3 reads CASSLDWPNTGELFF. CDR3 nucleotides: TGTGCCAGCAGCTTAGATTGGCCAAACACCGGGGAGCTGTTTTTT.